The entry that follows covers one TCR beta chain sequence. The sample originates from a study of beta chain features in type 1 diabetes. The isolated RNA, all of it, was reverse transcribed, so expressed TCRB transcripts were what got sequenced. Assay used: immunoSEQ multiplex PCR; TCRdb lists only in-frame clones, some missing. The table includes over 500,000 clones, roughly 16% detected once. A CD45RO/CCR7/CD25/CD127/CD95/CD27 panel sorted naive, central memory, regulatory and stem cell-like memory CD4+ cells. The CDR3 runs 16 residues. V lost 4 bases and J lost 7; bases outside the gene matches: 4. CDR1 and CDR2 (germline): MNHEY, SMNVEV (reference sequence).

The receptor's source is a man younger than 35 in good health. The J gene is TRBJ2-2, the V gene TRBV27, with 15 bases aligning to TRBD2. Sequenced: naive CD4+ T cells from blood. As DNA, the CDR3 is TGTGCCAGCAGTTCAGGGACTAGCGGGAGGAACGGGGAGCTGTTTTTT. It translates to CASSSGTSGRNGELFF.